This TCR beta chain was profiled in a study of T-cell reconstitution after alpha-beta-depleted transplantation in children. Germline CDR1 DFQATT, CDR2 SNEGSKA (reference sequence). This CDR3 contains 15 residues. V was clipped by 3 bases and J by 1 base; unmatched bases: 7. Unique molecular identifiers were built into the TCRbeta library. One entry per CDR3 protein, called by TCRdb with MiXCR from the PCR reads. The table records fewer than 150,000 distinct CDR3 sequences, about 9.5% of them present only once. Study-wide results and limits: Hyperexpanded clones declined; after one year, newly produced T cells mostly supplied diversity.

In its sample, this clonotype was seen once. No antigen is known for it. This sequence was found in a girl under three years old who had a stem cell transplant for combined immunodeficiency, so the T cells may come from the graft donor. The starting material was PBMCs, mostly from graft donor cells, obtained 180 days after TCRalphabeta/CD19-depleted stem cell transplant. J is TRBJ2-3 and V is TRBV20-1, with TRBD2 matching 7 bases. Here the CDR3 DNA reads TGCAGTGCTAGCCTCGAGCGGGGCTGCACAGATACGCAGTATTTT. It translates to CSASLERGCTDTQYF.